This T cell receptor beta chain derives from a study of T cell changes during pregnancy in multiple sclerosis. Germline loops: CDR1 MNHNS, CDR2 SASEGT. This CDR3 contains 14 residues. The assay was immunoSEQ multiplex PCR, and TCRdb's table has in-frame clones only and misses some. The table includes about 51,000 clones, 93% detected once. The sequencing here drew on peripheral blood, taken in the second trimester of pregnancy. The TCR comes from a female donor with multiple sclerosis, enrolled in a pregnancy study. The genes are TRBV6-1 and TRBJ2-7; 9 bases fit TRBD2. The CDR3 loop reads CAAASGTELYEQYF. The CDR3, as DNA: TGTGCAGCGGCTAGCGGGACCGAGCTTTACGAGCAGTACTTC.